The 27 T cell receptor beta chains below all came from one sample that was sequenced in a study of beta chain features in type 1 diabetes. Regarding the study as a whole: Moderate but significant shortening of TCRB CDR3s was recorded in all four CD4+ subsets from Type 1 diabetes patients.

The antigens of these receptors remain unknown. Sequencing targeted expressed TCRB transcripts, as all isolated RNA had been reverse transcribed. Only in-frame clones appear in the TCRdb table, and some are missing; sequencing was by immunoSEQ multiplex PCR. The sample has 250,000 to 300,000 clones, around 24% seen once; the top ten hold about 0.011%. Input material: naive CD4+ T cells from blood. These receptors all stem from a woman aged 25 to 39 with type 1 diabetes.

This clone appeared once. The chain carries TRBV9 and TRBJ2-1, with D maybe TRBD2 (5 bases). CDR1 and CDR2 (germline): SGDLS, YYNGEE. The CDR3 is 16 residues long. Deletions cut 0 bases from V and 0 bases from J, with 10 bases between. The CDR3 region is CASSVGGQSSYNEQFF. In DNA, the CDR3 is TGTGCCAGCAGCGTAGGCGGGCAGAGCTCCTACAATGAGCAGTTCTTC.

This clone was counted once. Relative to the germline gene, one junction end is altered; a read error may explain this. The same CDR3 can be traced to other DNA sequences in this sample. The V gene is TRBV2, the J gene TRBJ2-1, with TRBD2 identical over 9 bases. This CDR3 region has 14 residues. CDR1 SNHLY and CDR2 FYNNEI come from the germline V gene. This CDR3 reads CASSVLAGDNEQFF. CDR3 coding DNA: TGTGCCAGTAGTGTGTTAGCGGGGGACAATGAGCAGTTCTTC.

The CDR3 sequence: CASSSDRGYGYTF. The CDR3 bases are TGTGCCAGCAGTAGCGACAGGGGCTATGGCTACACCTTC. This rearrangement joins TRBV7-3 to TRBJ1-2; TRBD1 matches at 8 bases. With V trimmed by 6 bases and J by 4 bases, 4 bases remained unmatched. CDR1 is SGHTA and CDR2 is FQGTGA in the germline V gene. The CDR3 consists of 13 residues.

There are a few counts of this clone. V gene TRBV4-1 combines with J gene TRBJ2-1; D remains ambiguous. Germline V gene sequence: CDR1 MGHRA, CDR2 YSYEKL. Trimming stripped 4 bases from V and 6 bases from J, with 13 bases between. The CDR3 consists of 14 residues. The CDR3 here is CASSPLGVPNEQFF. In DNA, the CDR3 is TGCGCCAGCAGCCCGTTGGGCGTGCCCAATGAGCAGTTCTTC.

This clone was seen a handful of times. The chain is built from TRBV7-9 and TRBJ2-6; D uncertain. Per the germline V gene, CDR1 is SEHNR and CDR2 is FQNEAQ (reference sequence). Trimming shortened V by 5 bases and J by 0 bases, and 11 bases separated the two germline ends. The CDR3 loop spans 16 amino acids. DNA of the CDR3: TGTGCCAGCAGCCCACGACAAGCCTCTGGGGCCAACGTCCTGACTTTC. Translated: CASSPRQASGANVLTF.

This clone was observed a few times. The rearrangement joins TRBV5-1 to TRBJ2-7; a weak D match, TRBD1 (6 bases). Germline V CDR1 and CDR2: SGHRS, YFSETQ. The CDR3 contains 14 residues. V was shortened by 4 bases and J by 0 bases, with 11 bases between the two germline ends. The CDR3 coding sequence is TGCGCCAGCAGCCCTCAGGGGACCTCCTACGAGCAGTACTTC. Translation: CASSPQGTSYEQYF.

This sequence joins TRBV15 and TRBJ2-1, with TRBD1 identical over 11 bases. Germline loops: CDR1 LNHNV, CDR2 YYDKDF (reference sequence). The CDR3 contains 16 residues. V was clipped by 3 bases and J by 2 bases; unmatched bases: 3. As DNA, the CDR3 is TGTGCCACCAGCAGGCCGGGACAGGGGGCCTACAATGAGCAGTTCTTC. Its protein product is CATSRPGQGAYNEQFF.

This sequence joins TRBV5-4 and TRBJ2-2; the D is unclear. The CDR3 is made up of 14 amino acids. The germline V and J ends were trimmed by 0 bases and 3 bases, with 6 bases remaining between them. Looked up from germline, CDR1 is SGHNT and CDR2 is YYREEE (reference sequence). The CDR3 loop reads CASSLGLYTGELFF. The DNA of the CDR3 is TGTGCCAGCAGCTTGGGACTTTACACCGGGGAGCTGTTTTTT.

This chain links TRBV5-1 with TRBJ2-6, with a tentative D call TRBD2 (5 bases). This CDR3 spans 19 amino acids. V was trimmed by 4 bases and J by 0 bases, leaving 20 bases between them. Germline loops: CDR1 SGHRS, CDR2 YFSETQ. CDR3 region: CASSRRADKAGSGANVLTF. The DNA of the CDR3 is TGCGCCAGCAGCCGCCGAGCAGACAAGGCGGGCTCTGGGGCCAACGTCCTGACTTTC.

Points on this clone: This sample includes further DNA sequences coding for the same CDR3. J is TRBJ2-7 and V is TRBV4-1; 9 bases agree with TRBD1. Germline assignment: CDR1 MGHRA and CDR2 YSYEKL. The CDR3 is made up of 14 amino acids. The ends lost 2 bases at V and 4 bases at J; junction bases unmatched: 3. CDR3 protein: CASSQPGQGYEQYF. The CDR3 DNA is TGCGCCAGCAGCCAACCGGGACAGGGATACGAGCAGTACTTC.

This clone came up a few times. The chain recombines TRBV18 with TRBJ2-5; the match to TRBD1 covers 8 bases. With 6 bases clipped from V and 5 bases from J, the junction kept 11 bases outside the gene matches. The CDR3 sequence is 15 residues long. In germline, CDR1 is KGHSH, CDR2 LQKENI. CDR3: CASSLRTGSRETQYF. The CDR3 bases are TGTGCCAGCTCCCTCCGGACAGGGTCGAGGGAGACCCAGTACTTC.

V is TRBV9 and J is TRBJ2-2; TRBD1 aligns across 9 bases. The V segment lost 2 bases and the J segment 2 bases; nucleotides outside the gene matches: 1. Germline loops: CDR1 SGDLS, CDR2 YYNGEE. CDR3 size: 15 residues. The chain's CDR3 is CASSVTGGNTGELFF. The CDR3 DNA sequence: TGTGCCAGCAGCGTTACAGGGGGCAACACCGGGGAGCTGTTTTTT.

This clone has just a few counts. The CDR3 loop reads CASSSLATPFTGELFF. DNA of the CDR3: TGTGCCAGCAGCTCACTAGCGACTCCTTTCACCGGGGAGCTGTTTTTT. The genes are TRBV13 and TRBJ2-2; TRBD2 matches 7 bases. CDR3 size: 16 residues. The V gene's germline CDR1 is PRHDT and CDR2 FYEKMQ (reference sequence). With V trimmed by 4 bases and J by 4 bases, 9 bases remained unmatched.

This clone was observed a few times. The chain employs TRBV18 and TRBJ2-1; 9 bases match TRBD2. The V and J ends lost 3 bases and 9 bases, in that order; junction bases with no gene match: 3. This CDR3 is 13 amino acids long. Germline V CDR1 and CDR2: KGHSH, LQKENI. The CDR3 sequence is CASSPRAGGEQFF. The CDR3 DNA follows: TGTGCCAGCTCACCCCGAGCGGGAGGTGAGCAGTTCTTC. The variable domain in full, with the rest retrieved from reference TRBV18 and TRBJ2-1, is NAGVMQNPRHLVRRRGQEARLRCSPMKGHSHVYWYRQLPEEGLKFMVYLQKENIIDESGMPKERFSAEFPKEGPSILRIQQVVRGDSAAYFCASSPRAGGEQFFGPGTRLTVL.

The chain couples TRBV9 to TRBJ2-5; 12 positions agree with TRBD2. CDR3 length: 15 residues. CDR1 is SGDLS and CDR2 is YYNGEE in the germline V gene. V gave up 4 bases and J gave up 3 bases; unmatched junction bases: 4. The CDR3 DNA is TGTGCCAGCAGCCCACGACTAGCGGGAGAAGAGACCCAGTACTTC. Translation: CASSPRLAGEETQYF.

This clone was found once. The gene calls are TRBV18 and TRBJ2-7, with D perhaps TRBD2 (7 bases). Between the trimmed V and J ends, which lost 6 bases and 3 bases, there was a span of 15 bases. The CDR3 runs to 14 residues. The germline CDR1 and CDR2 sequences are KGHSH and LQKENI. The DNA for the CDR3 is TGTGCCAGCTCCGTGGGGGCGGGGGACTACGAGCAGTACTTC. As protein: CASSVGAGDYEQYF.

This clone was detected a few times. The J gene is TRBJ1-1, the V gene TRBV5-4; 8 bases align to TRBD1. With 7 bases clipped from V and 1 base from J, the junction kept 6 bases outside the gene matches. Looked up from germline, CDR1 is SGHNT and CDR2 is YYREEE (reference sequence). The CDR3 is made up of 14 amino acids. CDR3 in DNA: TGTGCCAGCCGAAGCCAGGGGGCGAACACTGAAGCTTTCTTT. Translating it yields CASRSQGANTEAFF. Full variable domain (outside the CDR3, taken from reference TRBV5-4 and TRBJ1-1): ETGVTQSPTHLIKTRGQQVTLRCSSQSGHNTVSWYQQALGQGPQFIFQYYREEENGRGNFPPRFSGLQFPNYSSELNVNALELDDSALYLCASRSQGANTEAFFGQGTRLTVV.

This clone has more than one count but fewer than ten. The V gene is TRBV6-6, the J gene TRBJ2-3; D unclear. CDR3 size: 12 residues. CDR1 is MNHNY and CDR2 is SVGAGI in the germline V gene (reference sequence). V shed 2 bases and J shed 4 bases, with 4 bases lying between them. The CDR3 region has the DNA TGTGCCAGCAGTTACGAGCCAGATACGCAGTATTTT. The encoded protein is CASSYEPDTQYF.

Points on this clone: Other DNA sequences of this sample code for an identical CDR3. The CDR3 loop is CASSPPGTYEQYF. CDR3 DNA: TGTGCCAGCTCACCCCCCGGTACCTACGAGCAGTACTTC. The J gene is TRBJ2-7, the V gene TRBV18, with D hard to call. This CDR3 is 13 amino acids long. The germline V and J ends were trimmed by 3 bases and 2 bases, with 8 bases remaining between them. Germline V CDR1 and CDR2: KGHSH, LQKENI.

Details on this clone: Within the sample, other DNA sequences also encode this same CDR3. The chain links TRBV29-1 to TRBJ1-3; D may be TRBD1 (5 bases). Trimming removed 6 bases at V and 3 bases at J, with 9 bases between. Germline CDR1 is SQVTM and CDR2 is ANQGSEA. There are 12 residues in the CDR3. CDR3 amino acids: CSVGTDGNTIYF. CDR3 DNA: TGCAGCGTGGGGACTGATGGAAACACCATATATTTT.

The CDR3 loop reads CASKQGSGYGYTF. CDR3 bases: TGTGCCAGCAAGCAGGGCTCCGGGTATGGCTACACCTTC. The chain is built from TRBV9 and TRBJ1-2; D is possibly TRBD1 (5 bases). The V gene lost 6 bases and the J gene lost 5 bases, with 14 bases spanning the gap. The CDR3 totals 13 residues. Germline loops: CDR1 SGDLS, CDR2 YYNGEE.

This chain connects TRBV18 to TRBJ2-1; TRBD1 matches at 7 bases. V shed 2 bases, J shed 15 bases, and the junction held 7 bases outside the gene matches. Germline V gene sequence: CDR1 KGHSH, CDR2 LQKENI. This CDR3 spans 12 amino acids. The CDR3: CASSPRGLPGFF. The DNA for the CDR3 is TGTGCCAGCTCACCAAGGGGGCTGCCTGGGTTCTTC.

The J gene is TRBJ2-7, the V gene TRBV23-1, with a weak D call TRBD1 (5 bases). TRBV23-1 is an ORF, with its function uncertain. The CDR3 runs 16 residues. Trimming left V 0 bases short and J 2 bases short, with 14 bases between. CDR3 in DNA: TGCGCCAGCAGTCAATCAAGACAGCGCCAGACCTACGAGCAGTACTTC. It codes for CASSQSRQRQTYEQYF.

This chain joins TRBV25-1 and TRBJ1-2; TRBD1 matches at 8 bases. The CDR3 sequence is 14 residues long. CDR1 MGHDK and CDR2 SYGVNS come from the germline V gene. Unmatched junction bases numbered 8, after V lost 3 bases and J lost 8 bases. CDR3 DNA: TGTGCCAGCAGTGACCGTACAGGGGGAGGAGGCTACACCTTC. Its protein product is CASSDRTGGGGYTF.

This clone was counted only a few times. Different DNA sequences within this sample yield the same CDR3. The V and J genes are TRBV30 and TRBJ2-7, with D tentatively TRBD1 (6 bases). The germline gives CDR1 GTSNPN, CDR2 SVGIG (reference sequence). V gave up 0 bases and J gave up 1 base, with 10 bases separating them. This CDR3 contains 14 residues. The CDR3 DNA sequence: TGTGCCTGGAGTGTAGGGCAGGGGTCCTACGAGCAGTACTTC. Its protein is CAWSVGQGSYEQYF.

The J gene is TRBJ2-2, the V gene TRBV7-3; TRBD2 aligns across 14 bases. Germline V lookup: CDR1 SGHTA, CDR2 FQGTGA. CDR3 length: 17 residues. V shed 4 bases and J 4 bases; nucleotides not matched to a gene: 5. CDR3 sequence: CASSSGLAGAGTGELFF. CDR3 bases: TGTGCCAGCAGCTCGGGACTAGCGGGAGCGGGCACCGGGGAGCTGTTTTTT.

This clone was recorded a few times. J is TRBJ2-3 and V is TRBV10-3; the match to TRBD2 covers 13 bases. There are 16 residues in the CDR3. Germline V gene lookup returns CDR1 ENHRY and CDR2 SYGVKD. Trimming took 7 bases from V and 3 from J; bases not matched to a gene: 7. The CDR3, as DNA: TGTGCCATCACCTCAGGGACTAGCGGGGAGACAGATACGCAGTATTTT. Translated: CAITSGTSGETDTQYF.